This T cell receptor (beta chain) emerged from a study of T cell responses to AZD1222 COVID-19 vaccine. Study-level points and caveats: Baseline antibody screening turned up just 6 or 7 seropositive AZD1222 recipients. In the spike-specific TCR repertoire, nearly half reportedly target unmutated variant regions. White British ancestry dominated among donors, who included more females, and clonal diversity was possibly underestimated.

Comments on this clone: Its antigen is undetermined.

Trimming took off 5 bases at V and 6 bases at J, with 14 bases between the two ends. This CDR3 spans 14 amino acids. Germline CDR1 reads SGHNT; CDR2 reads YENEEA. Libraries were prepared by immunoSEQ multiplex PCR; TCRdb keeps only in-frame clonotypes and omits some of them. The sample carries more than 95,000 clones, about nine tenths recorded once. The chain is built from TRBV11-3 and TRBJ2-1; weak D call: TRBD2 (5 bases). The material was peripheral blood, obtained on day 0 of AZD1222 vaccination. This sequence originates from an adult in good health. The CDR3 region has the DNA TGTGCCAGCAGCACGGGTACCCGGGGCAATGAGCAGTTCTTC. It specifies CASSTGTRGNEQFF.